The following is a T cell receptor (beta chain) sequence with its context. The CDR3 length is 15 residues. Looked up from germline, CDR1 is MNHEY and CDR2 is SVGAGI. V was pared by 8 bases and J by 8 bases, with 10 bases of the junction left unmatched. This sample was taken from a study of blood T cell repertoires in COVID-19. Study background: COVID-19 samples from acute and convalescent phases originated in the United States, Italy and Spain. Sample material is recorded as cDNA or gDNA derived from T cells, B-cell-depleted T cells, or PBMCs.

This table comes from immunoSEQ multiplex PCR, and its TCRdb copy is limited to in-frame clones, with some not included. In the table there are about 380,000 clones, approximately 81% of which are singletons. Sequenced: peripheral blood. The chain combines TRBV6-5 with TRBJ2-1, with 12 bases fitting TRBD2. The clonotype was recovered from a woman between 18 and 29 years old with acute or convalescent COVID-19. CDR3 sequence reads: CASGRTSGNSDEQFF. The CDR3 DNA sequence: TGTGCCAGCGGTCGGACTAGCGGGAACTCCGATGAGCAGTTCTTC.